The T cell receptor (beta chain) described here comes from a study of T cells after yellow fever vaccination. Findings and limits, study-wide: Abundant bulk-population clonotypes could contaminate the FACS-sorted repertoires. Booster sampling recovered most clones from primary vaccination (roughly 96% CD4, just over 85% CD8).

Per the germline V gene, CDR1 is LGHDT and CDR2 is YNNKEL (reference sequence). There are 18 residues in the CDR3. This clonotype was recorded a few times. Its antigen is as yet unknown. A 5'RACE template-switching step, the method used to make TCR cDNA, added a universal primer site and UMIs. TCRdb re-analysed the 5' RACE reads in MiXCR, keeping a single row per CDR3 protein. The sample records some 250,000 distinct CDR3 sequences, less than 9% being singletons. The material sequenced was CD4+ T cells sorted from PBMCs, taken 15 days after the yellow fever booster vaccination. The chain couples TRBV3-1 to TRBJ2-7; 7 nucleotides line up with TRBD1. The better agreement between TRBJ2-1 and the DNA end casts doubt on the J call. The TCR originated in a man aged 25-45 years who received the YFV17D yellow fever vaccine. Written as DNA, the CDR3 is TGTGCCAGCAGCCAAGATTACAGTTTGGGACAGCGATCCTACGAGCAGTTCTTC. It is translated as CASSQDYSLGQRSYEQFF.